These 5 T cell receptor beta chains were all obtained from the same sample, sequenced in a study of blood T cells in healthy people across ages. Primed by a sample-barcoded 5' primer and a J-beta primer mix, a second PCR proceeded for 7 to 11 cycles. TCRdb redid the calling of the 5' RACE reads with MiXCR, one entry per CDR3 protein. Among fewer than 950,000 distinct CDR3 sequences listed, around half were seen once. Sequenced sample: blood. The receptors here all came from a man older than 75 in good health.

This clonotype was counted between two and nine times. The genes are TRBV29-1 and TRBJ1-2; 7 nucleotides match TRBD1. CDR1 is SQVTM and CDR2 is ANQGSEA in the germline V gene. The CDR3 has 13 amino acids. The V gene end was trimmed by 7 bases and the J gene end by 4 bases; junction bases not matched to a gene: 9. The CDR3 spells CSGWTGGPYGYTF. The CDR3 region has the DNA TGCAGCGGTTGGACAGGAGGACCCTATGGCTACACCTTC.

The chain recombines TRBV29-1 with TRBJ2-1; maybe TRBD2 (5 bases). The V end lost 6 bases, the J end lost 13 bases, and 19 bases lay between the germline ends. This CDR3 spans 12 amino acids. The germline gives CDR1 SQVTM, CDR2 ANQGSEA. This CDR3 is CSVAAGVETQFF. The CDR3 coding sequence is TGCAGCGTCGCCGCCGGGGTTGAGACCCAGTTCTTC.

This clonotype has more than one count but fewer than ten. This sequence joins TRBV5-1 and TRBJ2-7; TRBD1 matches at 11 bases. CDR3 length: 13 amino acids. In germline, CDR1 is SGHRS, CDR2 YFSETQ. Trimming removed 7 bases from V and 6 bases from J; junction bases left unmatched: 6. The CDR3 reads CASYAGTGGEQYF. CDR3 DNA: TGCGCCAGCTACGCCGGGACAGGGGGCGAGCAGTACTTC.

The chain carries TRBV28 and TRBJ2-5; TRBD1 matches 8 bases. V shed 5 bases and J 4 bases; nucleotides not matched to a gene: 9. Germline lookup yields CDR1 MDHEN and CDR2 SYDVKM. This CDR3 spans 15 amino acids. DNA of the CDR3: TGTGCCAGCAGTCCGGACAGGGCAAGGGGAGAGACCCAGTACTTC. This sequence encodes CASSPDRARGETQYF.

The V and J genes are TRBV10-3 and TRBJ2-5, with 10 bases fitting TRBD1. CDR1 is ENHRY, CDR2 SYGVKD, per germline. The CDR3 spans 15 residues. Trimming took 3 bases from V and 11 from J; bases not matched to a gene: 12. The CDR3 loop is CAISDYGTGDNEQYF. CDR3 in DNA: TGTGCCATCAGTGATTACGGGACAGGGGACAATGAGCAGTACTTC.